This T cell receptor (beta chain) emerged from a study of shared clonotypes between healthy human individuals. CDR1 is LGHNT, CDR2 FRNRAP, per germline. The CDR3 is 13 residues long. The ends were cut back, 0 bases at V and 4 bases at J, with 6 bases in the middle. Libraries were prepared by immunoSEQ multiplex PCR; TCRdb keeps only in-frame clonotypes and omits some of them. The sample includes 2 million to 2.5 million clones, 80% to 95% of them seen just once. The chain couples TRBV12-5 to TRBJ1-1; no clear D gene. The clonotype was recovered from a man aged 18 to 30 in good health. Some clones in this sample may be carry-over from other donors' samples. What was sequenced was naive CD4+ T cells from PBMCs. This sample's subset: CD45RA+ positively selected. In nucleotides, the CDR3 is TGTGCTAGTGGTTTGGTGGGGTCCACTGAAGCTTTCTTT. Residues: CASGLVGSTEAFF.